Shown below are 9 T cell receptor beta chains from a single sample sequenced in a study of identical twins. A single record per CDR3 protein comes from TCRdb applying MiXCR to the 5' RACE reads. The table includes approximately 530,000 distinct CDR3 sequences, 20% to 25% detected once. These data also formed part of another study, on yellow fever vaccine responses in identical twins.

The specimen sequenced was CD4+ T cells sorted from blood. These receptors were collected from a woman younger than 30 in good health.

There are a few counts of this clonotype. The V and J genes are TRBV20-1 and TRBJ1-1; D is undetermined. The CDR3 spans 14 residues. The V gene lost 2 bases and the J gene lost 2 bases, with 12 bases spanning the gap. Germline-derived CDR1 and CDR2 are DFQATT and SNEGSKA (reference sequence). Here the CDR3 reads CSARKAVVNTEAFF. The DNA for the CDR3 is TGCAGTGCTAGAAAAGCTGTGGTCAACACTGAAGCTTTCTTT.

This clonotype showed up many times. This chain links TRBV24-1 with TRBJ2-1; 12 nucleotides agree with TRBD2. The CDR3 totals 15 residues. Germline V gene data show CDR1 as KGHDR and CDR2 as SFDVKD. V was clipped by 5 bases and J by 6 bases; unmatched bases: 4. CDR3 bases: TGTGCCACCAGTGTCAGACTAGCGGGAGTCAATGAGCAGTTCTTC. Protein: CATSVRLAGVNEQFF.

This clonotype was seen more than once but under ten times. The chain carries TRBV2 and TRBJ2-1, with D possibly matching TRBD1 (6 bases). This CDR3 has 14 residues. V lost 4 bases, J lost 2 bases, and 9 bases lay in between. The germline V gene has CDR1 SNHLY and CDR2 FYNNEI. CDR3 sequence (DNA): TGTGCCAGCAGTGCTGGGGGCCCCTACAATGAGCAGTTCTTC. Protein: CASSAGGPYNEQFF.

This clonotype occurred many times. One junction end does not reproduce the germline sequence, and a read error may be involved. V gene TRBV5-1 combines with J gene TRBJ2-3; TRBD2 agrees at 8 bases. CDR1 SGHRS and CDR2 YFSETQ come from the germline V gene. The length of the CDR3 is 14 residues. The CDR3 region is CASSLGLATDTQYF. The CDR3 coding sequence is TGTGCCAGCAGCTTAGGACTAGCTACAGATACGCAGTATTTT.

V gene TRBV12-3 or TRBV12-4 combines with J gene TRBJ2-3; 10 bases fit TRBD2. Germline trimming cut 4 bases from V and 2 bases from J; bases unmatched to any gene: 6. The CDR3 length is 16 residues. CDR3 loop: CASSSWTSGYTDTQYF. CDR3 coding DNA: TGTGCCAGCAGTTCCTGGACTAGCGGATACACAGATACGCAGTATTTT.

This clonotype was recorded a few times. The chain couples TRBV6-5 to TRBJ1-6, with a possible D match to TRBD1 (5 bases). CDR1 and CDR2 from the germline V gene are MNHEY and SVGAGI. This CDR3 has 16 residues. The V gene lost 0 bases and the J gene lost 13 bases, with 19 bases spanning the gap. The CDR3 protein is CASSYSTGGRIVPLHF. CDR3 sequence (DNA): TGTGCCAGCAGTTACTCGACTGGGGGTCGAATTGTGCCCCTCCACTTT.

This clonotype was seen a handful of times. The chain links TRBV7-9 to TRBJ2-1; D call uncertain. The CDR3 contains 15 residues. Trimming removed 8 bases from V and 5 bases from J, with 19 bases in between. CDR1 is SEHNR and CDR2 is FQNEAQ in the germline V gene (reference sequence). CDR3 region: CASSPAAPPDNEQFF. CDR3 DNA: TGTGCCAGCTCCCCGGCGGCCCCTCCCGACAATGAGCAGTTCTTC.

This clonotype was found a few times. V is TRBV5-6 and J is TRBJ2-3; the D call may be TRBD1 or TRBD2 (5 bases each). Germline CDR1 is SGHDT and CDR2 is YYEEEE. This CDR3 spans 15 amino acids. Deletions cut 6 bases from V and 0 bases from J, with 14 bases between. The CDR3 DNA sequence: TGTGCCAGCAACCCGGGACCGGGAAGCACAGATACGCAGTATTTT. Protein sequence: CASNPGPGSTDTQYF.

This chain connects TRBV11-1 to TRBJ2-4; D is perhaps TRBD2 (6 bases). The V end lost 0 bases, the J end lost 2 bases, and 17 bases lay between the germline ends. The length of the CDR3 is 18 residues. Germline CDR1 and CDR2: SGHAT and FQDESV (reference sequence). CDR3 nucleotides: TGTGCCAGCAGCTTAGCGCGGGGACCCCTCGTGACCAAAAACATTCAGTACTTC. This codes for CASSLARGPLVTKNIQYF.